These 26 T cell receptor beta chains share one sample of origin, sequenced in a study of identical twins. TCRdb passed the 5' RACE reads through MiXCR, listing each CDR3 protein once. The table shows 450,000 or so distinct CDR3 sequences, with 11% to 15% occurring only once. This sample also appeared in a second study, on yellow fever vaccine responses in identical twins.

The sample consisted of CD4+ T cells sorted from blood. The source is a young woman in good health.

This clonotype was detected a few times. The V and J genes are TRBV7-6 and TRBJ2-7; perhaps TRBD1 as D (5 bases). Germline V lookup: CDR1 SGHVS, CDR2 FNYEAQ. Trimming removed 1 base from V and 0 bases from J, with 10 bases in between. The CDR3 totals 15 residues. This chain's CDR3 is CASSLEQGSSYEQYF. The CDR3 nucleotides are TGTGCCAGCAGCTTAGAGCAGGGTAGCTCCTACGAGCAGTACTTC.

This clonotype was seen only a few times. This CDR3 reads CASSQEGTGPYEQYF. In DNA form, the CDR3 reads TGCGCCAGCAGCCAAGAAGGGACGGGACCTTACGAGCAGTACTTC. The gene calls are TRBV4-1 and TRBJ2-7; the D gene could be TRBD1 or TRBD2 (5 bases each). V was shortened by 0 bases and J by 4 bases, with 13 bases between the two germline ends. Germline CDR1 is MGHRA and CDR2 is YSYEKL. The CDR3 covers 15 residues.

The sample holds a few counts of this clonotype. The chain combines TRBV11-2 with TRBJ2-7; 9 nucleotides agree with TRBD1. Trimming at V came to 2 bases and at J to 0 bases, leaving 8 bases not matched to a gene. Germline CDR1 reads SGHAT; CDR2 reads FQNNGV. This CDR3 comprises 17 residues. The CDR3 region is CASSLPPGQGASYEQYF. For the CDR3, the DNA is TGTGCCAGCAGCTTACCCCCGGGACAGGGAGCCTCCTACGAGCAGTACTTC.

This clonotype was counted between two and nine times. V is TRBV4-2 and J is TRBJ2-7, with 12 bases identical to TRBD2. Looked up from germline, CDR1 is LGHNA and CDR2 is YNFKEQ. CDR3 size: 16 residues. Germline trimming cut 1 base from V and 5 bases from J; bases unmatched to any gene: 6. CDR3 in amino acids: CASSQGTSGGRHEQYF. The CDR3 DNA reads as TGTGCCAGCAGCCAAGGTACTAGCGGGGGGCGACACGAGCAGTACTTC.

DNA of the CDR3: TGTGCCAGCAGCGTAGGTCGAGAGTACAATGAGCAGTTCTTC. Translation gives CASSVGREYNEQFF. The chain carries TRBV9 and TRBJ2-1, with D uncertain. This CDR3 has 14 amino acids. The V gene lost 0 bases and the J gene lost 4 bases, with 8 bases spanning the gap. CDR1 and CDR2 (germline): SGDLS, YYNGEE.

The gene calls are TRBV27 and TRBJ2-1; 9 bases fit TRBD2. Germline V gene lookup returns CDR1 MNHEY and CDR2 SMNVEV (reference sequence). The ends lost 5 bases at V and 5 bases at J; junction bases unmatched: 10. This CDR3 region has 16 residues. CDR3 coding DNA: TGTGCCAGCAGTACTAGGGGACTAGCTCTTAACAATGAGCAGTTCTTC. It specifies CASSTRGLALNNEQFF.

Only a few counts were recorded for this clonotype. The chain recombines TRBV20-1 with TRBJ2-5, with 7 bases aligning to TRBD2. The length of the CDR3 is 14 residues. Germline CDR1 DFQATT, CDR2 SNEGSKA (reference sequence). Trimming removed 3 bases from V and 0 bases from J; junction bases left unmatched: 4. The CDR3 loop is CSASVLANQETQYF. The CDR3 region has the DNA TGCAGTGCTAGCGTACTAGCGAACCAAGAGACCCAGTACTTC.

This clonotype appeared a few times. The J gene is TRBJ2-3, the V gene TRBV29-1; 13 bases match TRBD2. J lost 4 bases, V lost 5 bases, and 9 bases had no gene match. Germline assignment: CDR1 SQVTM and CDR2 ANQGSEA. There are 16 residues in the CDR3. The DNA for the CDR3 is TGCAGCGTTCGCGGGACTAGCGGGACAGAGGCAGATACGCAGTATTTT. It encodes CSVRGTSGTEADTQYF.

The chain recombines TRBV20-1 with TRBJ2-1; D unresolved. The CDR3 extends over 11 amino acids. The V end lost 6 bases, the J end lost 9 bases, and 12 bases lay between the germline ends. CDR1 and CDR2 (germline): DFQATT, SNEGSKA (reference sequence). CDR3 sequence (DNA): TGCAGTGCCGCCGGAGTTGGTGAGCAGTTCTTC. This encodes CSAAGVGEQFF.

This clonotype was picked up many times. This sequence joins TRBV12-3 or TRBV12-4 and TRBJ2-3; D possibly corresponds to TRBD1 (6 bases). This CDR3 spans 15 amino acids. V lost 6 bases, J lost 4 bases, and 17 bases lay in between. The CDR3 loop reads CASSHQGPGADTQYF. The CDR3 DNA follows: TGTGCCAGCAGCCACCAGGGACCAGGGGCAGATACGCAGTATTTT.

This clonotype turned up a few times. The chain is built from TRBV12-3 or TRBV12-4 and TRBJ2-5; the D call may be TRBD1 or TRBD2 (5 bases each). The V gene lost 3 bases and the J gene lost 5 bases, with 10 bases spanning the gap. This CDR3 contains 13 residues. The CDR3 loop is CASSFTGRETQYF. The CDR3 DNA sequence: TGTGCCAGCAGTTTTACGGGACGGGAGACCCAGTACTTC.

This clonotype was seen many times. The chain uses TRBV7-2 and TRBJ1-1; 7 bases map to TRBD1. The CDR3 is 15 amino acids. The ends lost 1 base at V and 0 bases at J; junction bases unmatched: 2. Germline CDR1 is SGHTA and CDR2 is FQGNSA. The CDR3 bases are TGTGCCAGCAGCTTAGGCGGGACAGTGAACACTGAAGCTTTCTTT. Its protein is CASSLGGTVNTEAFF.

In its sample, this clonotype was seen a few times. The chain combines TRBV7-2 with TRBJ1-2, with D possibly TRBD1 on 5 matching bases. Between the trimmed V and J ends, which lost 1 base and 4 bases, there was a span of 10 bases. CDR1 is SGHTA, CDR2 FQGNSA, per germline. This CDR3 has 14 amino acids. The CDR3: CASSLGPGSYGYTF. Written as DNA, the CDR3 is TGTGCCAGCAGCTTAGGACCAGGGTCCTATGGCTACACCTTC.

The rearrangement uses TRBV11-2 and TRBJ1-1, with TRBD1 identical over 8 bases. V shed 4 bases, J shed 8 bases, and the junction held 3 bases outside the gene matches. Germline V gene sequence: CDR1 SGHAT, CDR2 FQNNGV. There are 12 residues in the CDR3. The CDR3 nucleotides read TGTGCCAGCAGCTGGTCAGGGGGCGAAGCTTTCTTT. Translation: CASSWSGGEAFF. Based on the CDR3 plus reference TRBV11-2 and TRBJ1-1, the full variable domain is EAGVAQSPRYKIIEKRQSVAFWCNPISGHATLYWYQQILGQGPKLLIQFQNNGVVDDSQLPKDRFSAERLKGVDSTLKIQPAKLEDSAVYLCASSWSGGEAFFGQGTRLTVV.

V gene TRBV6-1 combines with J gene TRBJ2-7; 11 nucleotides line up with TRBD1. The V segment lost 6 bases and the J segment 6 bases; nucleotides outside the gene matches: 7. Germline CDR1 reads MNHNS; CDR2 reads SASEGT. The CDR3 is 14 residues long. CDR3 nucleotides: TGTGCCAGCAGGGACAGGGGGCTTAGGGTCGAGCAGTACTTC. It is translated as CASRDRGLRVEQYF.

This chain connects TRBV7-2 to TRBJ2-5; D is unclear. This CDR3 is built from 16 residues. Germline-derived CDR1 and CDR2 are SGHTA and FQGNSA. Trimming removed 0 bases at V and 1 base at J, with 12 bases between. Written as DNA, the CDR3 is TGTGCCAGCAGCTTAGCCTGGACCCTGCCCCAAGAGACCCAGTACTTC. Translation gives CASSLAWTLPQETQYF.

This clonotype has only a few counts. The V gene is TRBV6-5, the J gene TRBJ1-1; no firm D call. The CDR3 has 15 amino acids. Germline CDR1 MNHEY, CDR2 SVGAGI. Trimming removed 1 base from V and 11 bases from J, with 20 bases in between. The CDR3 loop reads CASSYFGSAPGEAFF. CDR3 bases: TGTGCCAGCAGTTACTTCGGGTCTGCGCCTGGGGAGGCTTTCTTT.

The DNA of the CDR3 is TGTGCCAGCAGCTTGGAGGCAGGGGAAACCTACGAGCAGTACTTC. Amino acids: CASSLEAGETYEQYF. The chain recombines TRBV5-4 with TRBJ2-7; tentatively, D is TRBD1 (6 bases). Per germline, CDR1 SGHNT and CDR2 YYREEE (reference sequence). This CDR3 has 15 amino acids. With 0 bases removed from V and 2 bases from J, the gap between germline ends came to 12 bases.

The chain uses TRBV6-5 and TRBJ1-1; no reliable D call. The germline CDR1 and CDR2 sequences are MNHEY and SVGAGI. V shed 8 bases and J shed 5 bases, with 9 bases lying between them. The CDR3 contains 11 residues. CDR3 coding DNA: TGTGCCAGCGGGGTAGGGACTGAAGCTTTCTTT. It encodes CASGVGTEAFF.

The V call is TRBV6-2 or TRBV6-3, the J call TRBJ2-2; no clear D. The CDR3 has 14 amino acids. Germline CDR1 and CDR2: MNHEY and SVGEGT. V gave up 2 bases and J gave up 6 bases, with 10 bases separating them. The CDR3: CASSYLPTPGELFF. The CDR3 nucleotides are TGTGCCAGCAGTTACCTCCCTACCCCCGGGGAGCTGTTTTTT.

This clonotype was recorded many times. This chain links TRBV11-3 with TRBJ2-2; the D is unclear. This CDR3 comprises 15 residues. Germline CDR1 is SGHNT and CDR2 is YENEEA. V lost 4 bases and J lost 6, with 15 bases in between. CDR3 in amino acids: CASSSRISNPGELFF. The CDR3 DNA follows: TGTGCCAGCAGCTCAAGGATCAGTAACCCCGGGGAGCTGTTTTTT.

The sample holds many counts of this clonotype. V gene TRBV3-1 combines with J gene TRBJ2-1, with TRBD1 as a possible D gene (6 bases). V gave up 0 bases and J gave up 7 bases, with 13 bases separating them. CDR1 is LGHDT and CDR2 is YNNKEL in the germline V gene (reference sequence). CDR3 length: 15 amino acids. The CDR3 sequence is CASSQDVQGLNEQFF. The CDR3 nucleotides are TGTGCCAGCAGCCAAGACGTCCAGGGGTTAAATGAGCAGTTCTTC.

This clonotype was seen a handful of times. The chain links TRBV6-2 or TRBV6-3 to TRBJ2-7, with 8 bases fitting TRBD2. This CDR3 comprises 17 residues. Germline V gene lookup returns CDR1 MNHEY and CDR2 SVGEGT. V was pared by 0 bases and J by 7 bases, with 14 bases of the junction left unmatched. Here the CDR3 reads CASSYSSSGLGFWEQYF. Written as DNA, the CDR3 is TGTGCCAGCAGTTACTCGAGCTCGGGACTAGGGTTTTGGGAGCAGTACTTC.

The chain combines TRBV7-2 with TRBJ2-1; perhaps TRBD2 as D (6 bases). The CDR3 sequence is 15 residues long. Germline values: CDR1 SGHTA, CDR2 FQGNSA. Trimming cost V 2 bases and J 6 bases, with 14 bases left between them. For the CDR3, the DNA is TGTGCCAGCAGCTTATCGGCTAGCGTAGGCAATGAGCAGTTCTTC. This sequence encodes CASSLSASVGNEQFF.

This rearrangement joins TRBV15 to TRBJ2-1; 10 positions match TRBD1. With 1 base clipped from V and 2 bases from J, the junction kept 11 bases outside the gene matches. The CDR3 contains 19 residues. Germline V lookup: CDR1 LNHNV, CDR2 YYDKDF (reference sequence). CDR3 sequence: CATSRAGTGDILTYNEQFF. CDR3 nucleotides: TGTGCCACCAGCAGAGCCGGGACAGGGGACATACTTACCTACAATGAGCAGTTCTTC.

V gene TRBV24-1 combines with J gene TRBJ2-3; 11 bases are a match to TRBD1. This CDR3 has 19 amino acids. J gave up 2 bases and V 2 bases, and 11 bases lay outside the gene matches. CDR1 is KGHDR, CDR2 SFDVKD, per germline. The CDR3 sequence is CATSDWTGGLAHVTDTQYF. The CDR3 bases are TGTGCCACCAGTGATTGGACAGGGGGCCTTGCACATGTCACAGATACGCAGTATTTT.